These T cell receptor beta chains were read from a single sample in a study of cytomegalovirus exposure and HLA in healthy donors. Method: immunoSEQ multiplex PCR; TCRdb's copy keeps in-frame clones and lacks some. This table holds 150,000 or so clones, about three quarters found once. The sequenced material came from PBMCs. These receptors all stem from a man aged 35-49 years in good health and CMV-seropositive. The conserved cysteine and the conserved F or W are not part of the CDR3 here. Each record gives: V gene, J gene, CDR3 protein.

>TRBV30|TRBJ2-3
AWSVNKSTDTQY
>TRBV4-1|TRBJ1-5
ASSPGTRGNQPQH
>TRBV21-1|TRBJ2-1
ASSNEGSSYNEQF
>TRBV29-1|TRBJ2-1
SAASSGGPNEQF
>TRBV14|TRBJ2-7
ASSLRGGEQY
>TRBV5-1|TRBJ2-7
ASSSGHPLEQY
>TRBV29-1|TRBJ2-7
SGLGGYEQY
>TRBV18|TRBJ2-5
ASLRGSQETQY
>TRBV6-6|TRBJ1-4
ASSPGLRMFEKLF
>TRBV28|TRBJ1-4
ASSPARGAEKLF
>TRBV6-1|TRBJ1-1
ASREDGSMSTEAF
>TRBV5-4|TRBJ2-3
ASSLRLAGFTDTQY
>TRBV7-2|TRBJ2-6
ASSFPVLYSGANVLT
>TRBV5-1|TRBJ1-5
ASSLGGREAPQH
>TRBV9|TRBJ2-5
ASSPRGRHEETQY
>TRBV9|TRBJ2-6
ASSVIDSGGLPGANVLT
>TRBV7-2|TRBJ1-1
ASSRVLLGRMTEAF
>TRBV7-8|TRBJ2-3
ASSLGSIVTQY
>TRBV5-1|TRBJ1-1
ASTGDRVAF
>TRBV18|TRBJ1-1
ASSPTTDRVRRAF
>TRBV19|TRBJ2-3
ASSGGGGGIPQY
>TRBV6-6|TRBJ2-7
ASESGSYEQY
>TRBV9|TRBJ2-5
ASGTGGRETQY
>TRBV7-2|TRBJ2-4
ASSLGPGGNSQY
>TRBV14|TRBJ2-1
ASSQLPPLAGGLNEQF
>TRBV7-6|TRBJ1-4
ASSLSRGGEKLF
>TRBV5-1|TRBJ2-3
ASSLEVTLTDTQY
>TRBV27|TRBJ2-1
ASSLGLAGDNEQF
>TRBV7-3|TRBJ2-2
ASSLRAGPGELF
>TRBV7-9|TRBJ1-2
ASSSADYGYT
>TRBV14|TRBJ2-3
ASSQDWLAGHTDTQY
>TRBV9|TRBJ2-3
ASSVAGTTGGTDTQY
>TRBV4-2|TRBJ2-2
ASSQEGLAGTYTGELF
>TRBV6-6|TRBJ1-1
ASSYRTGSRYTEAF
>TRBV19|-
ASSPVSGGGLEQY
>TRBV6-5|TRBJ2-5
ASSSRGSGMGAQY
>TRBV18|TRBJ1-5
ASSQYRGREPQH
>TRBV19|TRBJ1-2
ASSMTTDPNYGYT
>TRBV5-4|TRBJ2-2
ASSPTSSLTGELF
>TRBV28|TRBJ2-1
ASSTPGRSNGWDSEF
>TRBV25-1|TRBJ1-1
ASSPREAGTEAF